This TCR beta chain was identified in a study of T cells expressing NK-cell markers (dated by TCRdb to between 2020 and 2021). In the study overall: In sorted CD3+CD56+NKG2C+, CD3+CD56+NKG2C- and CD3+CD56-NKG2C+ T-cell subsets from eight or nine donors, TCR beta-chain repertoires were profiled. All eight donors whose samples were sequenced were randomly selected healthy volunteers, three of them men and five women. Of the eight sequenced donors, seven were found to be HCMV-seropositive and one was found to be HCMV-seronegative. Sequencing of the libraries produced 2 x 150 bp reads on Illumina HiSeq 2000/2500, MiSeq or NextSeq. The investigation overall reported the following: Those dominant clonotypes were again the most abundant among CD3+CD56-NKG2C+ cells in a few donors, at about 25-65%. For six donors, the dominant CD3+CD56+NKG2C+ clonotypes were among the top 10 CD8+ clonotypes and accounted for about 1.0-8% of CD8+ T cells. It remained unclear whether the expanded NKG2C-expressing T cell clones were specific for HCMV antigens.

A note on this clonotype: There is no known antigen for this receptor.

Sequencing instrument: Illumina HiSeq 2000. TCR beta cDNA libraries were prepared using 5'RACE template switching, which introduced a universal primer site and unique molecular identifiers. Synthesis of cDNA was primed from the TCR beta constant segment and was followed by two consecutive PCR amplification steps. The source study handled its data this way. MIGEC was used to demultiplex reads and group the reads by UMI, and MiTCR was used to assemble and quantify clonotypes. To remove erroneous sequences, TCR cDNA sequences were retained only when supported by two or more reads. The tcR package was used for downstream repertoire analysis, with clonotypes matched between fractions based on CDR3 nucleotide sequence plus V segment. VDJmatch was used to annotate antigen specificity against VDJdb, with one amino acid substitution allowed in CDR3. After TCRdb reprocessed the reads, each CDR3 protein sequence was kept as one row, without DNA. None of the V and J calls come from the authors' own analysis; TCRdb made them. The sample's clone listing holds roughly 430,000 distinct CDR3 sequences. The ten largest clonotypes hold about 7.1% of the sample.

A commercial ELISA kit detecting HCMV-specific IgG in serum was used to determine HCMV serostatus. Ficoll density gradient centrifugation was used to isolate peripheral blood mononuclear cells from blood. The receptor was isolated from a woman between 18 and 70 years old in good health. The specimen sequenced was blood T cells: a sorted CD56 or NKG2C T cell subset, CD4+ or CD8+ T cells, or bulk PBMC T cells (not recorded which).

The CDR3 protein sequence reads: CASSQDGGHLGSPLHF. The rearrangement combines TRBV4-3 with TRBJ1-6; TCRdb picks TRBD1, but there is no DNA to check that call. The germline V gene gives CDR1 as LGHNA and CDR2 as YSLEER. The CDR3 starts with the cysteine, ends with the phenylalanine, and has 16 residues. No DNA has been recorded.